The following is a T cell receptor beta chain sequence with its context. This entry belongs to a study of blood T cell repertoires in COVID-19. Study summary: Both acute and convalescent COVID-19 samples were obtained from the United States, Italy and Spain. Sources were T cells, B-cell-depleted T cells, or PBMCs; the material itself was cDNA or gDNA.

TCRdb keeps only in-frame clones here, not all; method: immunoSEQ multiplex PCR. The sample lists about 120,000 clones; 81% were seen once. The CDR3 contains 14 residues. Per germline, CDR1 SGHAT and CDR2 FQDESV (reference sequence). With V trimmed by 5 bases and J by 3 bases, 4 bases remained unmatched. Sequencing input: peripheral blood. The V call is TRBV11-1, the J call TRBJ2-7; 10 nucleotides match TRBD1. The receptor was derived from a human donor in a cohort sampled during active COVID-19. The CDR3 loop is CASSLGQGDYEQYF. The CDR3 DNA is TGTGCCAGCAGCCTAGGACAGGGGGACTACGAGCAGTACTTC. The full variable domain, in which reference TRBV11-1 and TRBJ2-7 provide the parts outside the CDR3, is EAEVAQSPRYKITEKSQAVAFWCDPISGHATLYWYRQILGQGPELLVQFQDESVVDDSQLPKDRFSAERLKGVDSTLKIQPAELGDSAMYLCASSLGQGDYEQYFGPGTRLTVT.